This T cell receptor beta chain was profiled in a study of T cells after yellow fever vaccination. On the study more broadly: Where fractions had low cell numbers, libraries were prepared from them with the SMART-Seq v4 Ultra Low Input RNA kit.

Study conclusions and caveats: In post-booster samples, most primary-vaccination clones reappeared (approximately 96% CD4, 70% to 90% CD8).

Researchers made TCR cDNA using 5'RACE template switching, and this step added a universal primer site and UMIs. TCRdb re-called the 5' RACE reads through MiXCR, storing one row per CDR3 protein. The table records about 320,000 distinct CDR3 sequences, about 10% of them present only once. This clonotype was picked up a small number of times. Its specificity is not known. Germline and junction disagree at one end, which may indicate a read error. Germline loops: CDR1 SSHAT, CDR2 FNYEAQ (reference sequence). The CDR3 has 14 amino acids. The input for sequencing was CD4+ T cells sorted from PBMCs, taken 45 days after the yellow fever booster vaccination. The receptor's source is a man aged 18 to 29 who received the YFV17D yellow fever vaccine. J is TRBJ2-5 and V is TRBV7-7; D is possibly TRBD1 or TRBD2 (6 bases each). Written as DNA, the CDR3 is TGTGCTAGCAGCCAAAGCACAGGGAGGGAGACCCAGTACTTC. Its translation: CASSQSTGRETQYF.